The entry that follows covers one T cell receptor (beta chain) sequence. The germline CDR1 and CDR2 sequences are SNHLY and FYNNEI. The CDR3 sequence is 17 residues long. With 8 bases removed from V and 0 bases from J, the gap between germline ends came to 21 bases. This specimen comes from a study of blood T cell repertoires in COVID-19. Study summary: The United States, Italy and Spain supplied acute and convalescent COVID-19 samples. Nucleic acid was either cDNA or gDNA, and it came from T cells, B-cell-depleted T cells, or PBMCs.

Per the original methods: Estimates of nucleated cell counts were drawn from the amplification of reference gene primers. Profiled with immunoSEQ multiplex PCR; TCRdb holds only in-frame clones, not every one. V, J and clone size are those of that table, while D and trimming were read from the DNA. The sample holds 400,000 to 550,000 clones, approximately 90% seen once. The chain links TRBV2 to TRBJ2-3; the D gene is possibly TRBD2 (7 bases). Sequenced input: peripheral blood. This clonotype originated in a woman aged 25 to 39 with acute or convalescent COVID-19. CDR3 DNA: TGTGCCAGCGGGGGGGCGACCCTGGGTGGAAGCACAGATACGCAGTATTTT. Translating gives CASGGATLGGSTDTQYF.